This TCR beta chain was found in a study of blood T cells in healthy people across ages. Study-level points and caveats: Donors of long life had a larger count of naive CD4+ cells and greater diversity than aged donors. Roughly linear age-related decline in beta diversity appeared, significant by age 40.

The V gene lost 4 bases and the J gene lost 6 bases, with 10 bases spanning the gap. Germline CDR1 SGHDN, CDR2 FVKESK. The CDR3 length is 12 residues. About this clonotype: What it recognizes is unknown.

Next came a second PCR, run for about 6 to 12 cycles, which used a sample-barcoded 5' primer along with a J-beta primer mix. Each CDR3 protein is one row after TCRdb ran MiXCR on the 5' RACE reads. The table has 1,100,000 or so distinct CDR3 sequences, 40% to 45% seen once; the top ten hold approximately 17%. Sequenced material: blood. The V gene is TRBV14, the J gene TRBJ2-7, with a weak D call TRBD2 (5 bases). The receptor's source is a woman in her sixties in good health. For the CDR3, the DNA is TGTGCCAGCAGCCGGACTTGGGCCGAGCAGTACTTC. This gives the protein CASSRTWAEQYF. Combining the CDR3 with reference TRBV14 and TRBJ2-7 gives the whole variable domain EAGVTQFPSHSVIEKGQTVTLRCDPISGHDNLYWYRRVMGKEIKFLLHFVKESKQDESGMPNNRFLAERTGGTYSTLKVQPAELEDSGVYFCASSRTWAEQYFGPGTRLTVT.